This TCR beta chain was captured in a study of T-cell reconstitution after alpha-beta-depleted transplantation in children (dated by TCRdb to 2016 to 2017). About the study as a whole: T-cell immune reconstitution after TCRalphabeta/CD19-depleted allogeneic hematopoietic cell transplantation in children was quantitatively tracked in the study by means of TCR repertoire profiling. Beyond this particular receptor, the publication reports: In some patients, the high TCRbeta diversity seen at day 60 was put down to recipient T cells and intrathymic progenitors that had survived conditioning. The frequencies of hyperexpanded clones fell over the following months, and after one year, T-cell counts and TCRbeta diversity were mostly attributed to newly produced T cells. The apparently early alphabetaT-cell count recovery about two months after transplant was reportedly dependent on only several hundred rapidly expanded clones derived from non-depleted graft cells.

The label giving this sample's treatment or condition can be read as: allogeneic hematopoietic cell transplantation with graft depleted of TCRalphabeta T cells and CD19 B cells. Transplant recipients were children who received TCRalphabeta/CD19-depleted allogeneic hematopoietic cell grafts. In its sample, this clonotype was seen a few times. Its target antigen remains unknown. No per-base quality is available; no much larger clone lies one base away. Libraries were made using PCR. Sequencing used an Illumina HiSeq 2500. TCR libraries were prepared with molecular barcoding, using unique molecular identifiers to normalize TCRbeta repertoire quantification. Starting from the raw public reads, TCRdb applied fastp trimming at Q25, assembled clones with MiXCR and retained in-frame beta chains. Duplicate CDR3 protein sequences are folded into a single record with the most common DNA and genes. The table for this sample lists about 210,000 distinct CDR3 sequences; about 15% of them were counted only once. About two fifths of the sample is in the top ten clones.

Germline trimming: 8 bases from V, 5 bases from J; junction bases outside gene matches: 11. CDR3 length: 15 amino acids, cysteine to phenylalanine. Only CDR3 DNA remains: 45 bases, in frame from the first base. The clonotype comes from a male patient aged 2 to 10 who had a stem cell transplant for acute lymphoblastic leukemia, so the T cells may come from the graft donor. Sequencing used PBMCs, mostly from graft donor cells, obtained 360 days after TCRalphabeta/CD19-depleted stem cell transplant. The chain is assembled from TRBV12-3 or TRBV12-4 and TRBJ2-5; 10 central bases correspond to TRBD1. At the DNA level, the sequence is TGTGCCAGCGGGATTGGACAGGGGGGCGGTGAGACCCAGTACTTC. Its coded protein is CASGIGQGGGETQYF.